This entry is about one T cell receptor beta chain. Antigen: not known. The data belong to a study of PD-1 blockade in classical Hodgkin lymphoma. Study observations and caveats: Those starting nivolumab under 1 year post-ASCT were excluded. Similar baseline diversity was found in complete responders and newly diagnosed patients. TCR diversity in CD4+, not CD8+, cells rose significantly by C4D1.

Only in-frame clones appear in the TCRdb table, and some are missing; sequencing was by immunoSEQ multiplex PCR. The repertoire consists of roughly 100,000 clones, with just over 90% occurring once and the leading ten covering under 2%. Noted time point: cycle 4 day 1 (C4D1), after 6 weeks of nivolumab. With no exception, relapse followed autologous stem cell transplantation in all patients, and brentuximab vedotin exposure varied. V lost 2 bases, J lost 7 bases, and 18 bases lay in between. The CDR3 consists of 16 residues. Germline loops: CDR1 MDHEN, CDR2 SYDVKM. This clonotype was sampled from a human donor with classical Hodgkin lymphoma. The chain combines TRBV28 with TRBJ1-5; no clear D. The material sequenced was peripheral blood mononuclear cells (PBMCs), taken before the fourth cycle of nivolumab. In nucleotides, the CDR3 is TGTGCCAGCAGTTTACTATACGAGGGATCCGGGCAGCCCCAGCATTTT. Translating gives CASSLLYEGSGQPQHF.